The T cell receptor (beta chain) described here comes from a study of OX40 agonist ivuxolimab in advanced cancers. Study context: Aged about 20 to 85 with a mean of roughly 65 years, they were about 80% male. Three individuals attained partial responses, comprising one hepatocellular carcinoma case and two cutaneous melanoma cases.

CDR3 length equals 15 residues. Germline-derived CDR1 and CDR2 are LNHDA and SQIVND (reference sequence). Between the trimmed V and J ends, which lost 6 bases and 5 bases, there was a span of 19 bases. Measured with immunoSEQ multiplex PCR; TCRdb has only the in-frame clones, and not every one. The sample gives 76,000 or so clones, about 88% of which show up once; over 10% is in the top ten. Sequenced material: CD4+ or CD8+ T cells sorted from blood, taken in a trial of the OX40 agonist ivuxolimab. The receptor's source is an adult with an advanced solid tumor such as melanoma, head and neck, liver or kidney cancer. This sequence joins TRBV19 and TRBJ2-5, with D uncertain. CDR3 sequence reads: CASRKNPQVGETQYF. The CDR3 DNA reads TGTGCCAGTAGGAAAAACCCCCAGGTTGGCGAGACCCAGTACTTC.